Sequencing of this TCR beta chain was carried out in a study of regulatory T cells in long-lasting Graves disease. Overall study context: Persistent cases took antithyroid drugs over 5 years and stayed TSH receptor antibody positive. Study-wide findings and caveats: Persistent patients shared more public clonotypes (around 3,000) than new patients (approximately 1,000). The study examined only peripheral blood, not thyroid tissue. It was in persistent disease that TRBV28, TRBJ1-2 and TRBJ2-5 were favored.

A word on this clonotype: The antigen remains unidentified.

Indicated time point: persistent/refractory GD, antithyroid drugs over 5 years with positive TRAb. Isolated PBMC RNA provided the starting material for the TCR library. For TCR beta, libraries came from iRepertoire HTBI primers and Arm-PCR of CDR3 regions. TCRdb reanalysed the multiplex PCR reads using MiXCR and keeps one entry per CDR3 protein. Of 650,000 to 700,000 distinct CDR3 sequences listed, around 30% are singletons. CDR3 size: 13 residues. The V gene's germline CDR1 is LNHDA and CDR2 SQIVND (reference sequence). V gave up 3 bases and J gave up 6 bases, with 12 bases separating them. The sequences come from peripheral blood mononuclear cells (PBMCs), collected when the disease was refractory, from a patient treated with antithyroid drugs. This chain joins TRBV19 and TRBJ2-7; no clear D. The receptor was derived from a female donor with Graves disease. For the CDR3, the DNA is TGTGCCAGTAGTATTAAGGTGATGGGCGAGCAGTACTTC. It codes for CASSIKVMGEQYF.